This T cell receptor beta chain derives from a study of shared clonotypes between healthy human individuals. Notes on the study in general: Estimated richness was generally greater in naive than memory subsets. The sampled material consisted only of blood, and tissue repertoires are likely to differ. Non-shared clonotypes displayed generation probabilities falling below those of clonotypes present in all four donors.

Positive CCR7 selection of CD45RO-negative cells yielded the naive CD8 cells, and terminally differentiated effector memory CD45RA+ cells were excluded. As for this clone: No antigen is known for it.

It was across several immunoSEQ plates that each subset's genomic DNA was evenly split. Clones were sequenced by immunoSEQ multiplex PCR, and TCRdb holds only the in-frame ones, with some missing. The table shows around 610,000 clones, with approximately 96% occurring only once. Germline V gene data show CDR1 as MNHNS and CDR2 as SASEGT. V dropped 3 bases and J dropped 4 bases, with 16 bases sitting between them. This CDR3 contains 15 residues. The V call is TRBV6-1, the J call TRBJ2-7; D might be TRBD2 (5 bases). The sequenced sample consisted of naive CD8+ T cells sorted from blood. The TCR comes from a woman aged 25-40 years in good health. The CDR3 reads CASSDVAGGGYEQYF. In DNA form, the CDR3 reads TGTGCCAGCAGTGACGTGGCAGGAGGAGGATACGAGCAGTACTTC.